This TCR beta chain was found in a study of cytomegalovirus exposure and HLA in healthy donors. Study in general: The roughly 120 million unique TCR beta sequences, from about 170 million T cells, were found by an earlier analysis.

Findings and caveats of the study: Using the classifier, cytomegalovirus status was reportedly diagnosed with high specificity and sensitivity. Cytomegalovirus association was listed for about 170 TCR beta chains.

Concerning this clone: Antigen unknown.

Primers included in the PCR were 60 Vbeta and 13 Jbeta primers. Repertoires were generated with immunoSEQ multiplex PCR, while TCRdb's copy carries only in-frame clones and drops some. Of under 150,000 clones in the sample, 75% to 80% were seen once. This cohort consisted of healthy bone marrow donors. The CDR3 runs to 10 residues. The germline V gene encodes CDR1 KGHSH and CDR2 LQKENI. V was clipped by 6 bases and J by 10 bases, with 9 bases between them. This clonotype originated in a woman aged 25 to 39 in good health and CMV-seronegative. The genes are TRBV18 and TRBJ1-1, with a possible D match to TRBD1 (5 bases). The sequencing sample was made of PBMCs. CDR3 bases: TGTGCCAGCTCGTCGGGGGTAGCTTTCTTT. It translates to CASSSGVAFF.